These 23 T cell receptor beta chains originate from one sample sequenced in a study of a mutant IDH1 vaccine in newly diagnosed glioma. Assay: immunoSEQ multiplex PCR; the TCRdb copy retains only in-frame clones and omits some. The sample lists approximately 100,000 clones; around nine tenths were seen once. Noted time point: baseline, week 1 (first vaccination visit). The treatment denotes: pre-vaccination baseline after standard-of-care therapy. The specimen was PBMCs, collected from a glioma patient treated with radiotherapy, temozolomide or both. These receptor sequences come from a woman aged 45-59 years with glioma.

The chain is built from TRBV6-1 and TRBJ2-2; D gene uncertain. This CDR3 has 13 amino acids. Per germline, CDR1 MNHNS and CDR2 SASEGT. The DNA of the CDR3 is TGTGCTGTCCGGGCTAGTGGGACCGGGGAGCTGTTTTTT. As protein: CAVRASGTGELFF.

V gene TRBV5-1 combines with J gene TRBJ1-6; tentatively, D is TRBD1 (5 bases). The CDR3 contains 16 residues. Trimming pared 2 bases from V and 3 bases from J, leaving 12 bases between. The V gene's germline CDR1 is SGHRS and CDR2 YFSETQ. CDR3 amino acids: CASSLSTGLYNSPLHF. CDR3 DNA sequence: TGCGCCAGCAGCTTAAGTACAGGACTCTATAATTCACCCCTCCACTTT. The full variable domain, rest sourced from reference TRBV5-1 and TRBJ1-6, is KAGVTQTPRYLIKTRGQQVTLSCSPISGHRSVSWYQQTPGQGLQFLFEYFSETQRNKGNFPGRFSGRQFSNSRSEMNVSTLELGDSALYLCASSLSTGLYNSPLHFGNGTRLTVT.

The chain carries TRBV28 and TRBJ2-1, with 13 bases fitting TRBD2. Germline V lookup: CDR1 MDHEN, CDR2 SYDVKM. J lost 15 bases, V lost 4 bases, and 6 bases had no gene match. This CDR3 has 13 amino acids. CDR3 sequence reads: CASSYGTSGKWFF. CDR3 DNA sequence: TGTGCCAGCAGTTACGGGACTAGCGGGAAATGGTTCTTC.

This chain uses TRBV5-1 with TRBJ2-7, with D tentatively TRBD2 (6 bases). There are 13 residues in the CDR3. Germline assignment: CDR1 SGHRS and CDR2 YFSETQ. Between the trimmed V and J ends, which lost 3 bases and 5 bases, there was a span of 12 bases. This CDR3 is CASSWRGGDEQYF. The CDR3 nucleotides are TGCGCCAGCAGCTGGAGGGGTGGGGACGAGCAGTACTTC.

The chain is built from TRBV5-6 and TRBJ2-1; 8 bases are a match to TRBD2. There are 15 residues in the CDR3. The V and J ends lost 3 bases and 9 bases, in that order; junction bases with no gene match: 11. Germline V lookup: CDR1 SGHDT, CDR2 YYEEEE. The CDR3 is CASSSSSGSTSEQFF. CDR3 nucleotide sequence: TGTGCCAGCAGCTCCTCGAGCGGGAGTACCAGTGAGCAGTTCTTC.

This chain connects TRBV18 to TRBJ2-3; TRBD1 agrees at 11 bases. The CDR3 contains 17 residues. The V gene's germline CDR1 is KGHSH and CDR2 LQKENI. V was pared by 2 bases and J by 6 bases, with 10 bases of the junction left unmatched. This CDR3 is CASSPTKGQGAGDTQYF. Here the CDR3 DNA reads TGTGCCAGCTCACCAACTAAAGGACAGGGGGCGGGTGATACGCAGTATTTT.

This clone was recorded a few times. This chain joins TRBV10-1 and TRBJ2-4; no reliable D call. This CDR3 is built from 12 residues. Per germline, CDR1 WNHNN and CDR2 SYGVQD (reference sequence). V lost 3 bases and J lost 5, with 5 bases in between. This chain's CDR3 is CASSDSQNIQYF. The CDR3 DNA sequence: TGCGCCAGCAGTGATTCCCAAAACATTCAGTACTTC.

The genes are TRBV25-1 and TRBJ1-6; D is uncertain. The CDR3 is 16 residues long. Germline V gives CDR1 MGHDK, CDR2 SYGVNS. Trimming cost V 3 bases and J 0 bases, with 9 bases left between them. This CDR3 reads CASSDGRSSYNSPLHF. DNA of the CDR3: TGTGCCAGCAGTGACGGGAGGAGCTCCTATAATTCACCCCTCCACTTT. Drawing the rest from reference TRBV25-1 and TRBJ1-6, the complete variable domain is EADIYQTPRYLVIGTGKKITLECSQTMGHDKMYWYQQDPGMELHLIHYSYGVNSTEKGDLSSESTVSRIRTEHFPLTLESARPSHTSQYLCASSDGRSSYNSPLHFGNGTRLTVT.

A note on this clone: Relative to the germline gene, one junction end is altered; a read error may explain this. The genes are TRBV5-1 and TRBJ2-4; tentatively, D is TRBD1 (7 bases). The CDR3 spans 13 residues. Germline V gene lookup returns CDR1 SGHRS and CDR2 YFSETQ. CDR3 sequence reads: CASRLEGANIQYF. DNA of the CDR3: TGCGCCAGCAGATTGGAGGGGGCAAACATTCAGTACTTC.

This chain joins TRBV6-5 and TRBJ2-7; 8 bases line up with TRBD1. Germline CDR1 MNHEY, CDR2 SVGAGI. The CDR3 runs to 14 residues. V lost 2 bases, J lost 3 bases, and 3 bases stayed unmatched. This CDR3 is CASSYETGDYEQYF. CDR3 bases: TGTGCCAGCAGTTACGAGACAGGGGACTACGAGCAGTACTTC.

The chain recombines TRBV5-1 with TRBJ2-5, with 7 bases fitting TRBD2. Germline-derived CDR1 and CDR2 are SGHRS and YFSETQ. CDR3 length equals 15 residues. The trim removed 4 bases at V and 5 bases at J, leaving 11 bases unmatched. The CDR3 nucleotides read TGCGCCAGCAGCGCCCCTGCGGGAGAGGGGGAGACCCAGTACTTC. Residues: CASSAPAGEGETQYF.

This clone has only one observation. The chain links TRBV5-4 to TRBJ2-1; D may be TRBD1 (6 bases). The V and J ends lost 0 bases and 2 bases respectively, with 12 bases between them. Germline CDR1 is SGHNT and CDR2 is YYREEE (reference sequence). The CDR3 spans 16 residues. The CDR3 DNA is TGTGCCAGCAGCTTGGCAGCAGGGGCAACCTACAATGAGCAGTTCTTC. It translates to CASSLAAGATYNEQFF.

This chain connects TRBV18 to TRBJ2-5; maybe TRBD1 (5 bases). CDR3 length equals 14 residues. V lost 3 bases and J 1 base, leaving 9 bases between the germline ends. Germline CDR1 is KGHSH and CDR2 is LQKENI. This CDR3 is CASSPTGSQETQYF. DNA of the CDR3: TGTGCCAGCTCACCTACAGGATCCCAAGAGACCCAGTACTTC.

The DNA of the CDR3 is TGTGCCAGCAGCTTAGAATCAGGGTCGGCAGATACGCAGTATTTT. Amino acid sequence: CASSLESGSADTQYF. The chain combines TRBV7-6 with TRBJ2-3; possibly TRBD1 for D (5 bases). V was shortened by 1 base and J by 4 bases, with 12 bases between the two germline ends. Per germline, CDR1 SGHVS and CDR2 FNYEAQ. The CDR3 runs 15 residues.

The rearrangement joins TRBV10-3 to TRBJ1-1, with 7 bases lining up with TRBD1. After removal of 5 bases from V and 0 bases from J, the junction contained 9 bases not matched to a gene. CDR3 length: 16 amino acids. Germline V gene lookup returns CDR1 ENHRY and CDR2 SYGVKD. As DNA, the CDR3 is TGTGCCATCAGTAGAGGGGACAGCCGCATGAACACTGAAGCTTTCTTT. Encoded protein: CAISRGDSRMNTEAFF.

This chain connects TRBV11-3 to TRBJ2-1; TRBD1 matches at 9 bases. The length of the CDR3 is 15 residues. Germline V gives CDR1 SGHNT, CDR2 YENEEA. Unmatched junction bases numbered 5, after V lost 5 bases and J lost 3 bases. The CDR3 sequence is CASSPGQGNYNEQFF. For the CDR3, the DNA is TGTGCCAGCAGCCCGGGACAGGGCAACTACAATGAGCAGTTCTTC.

This clone was observed a single time. The chain combines TRBV19 with TRBJ2-5; 9 positions agree with TRBD1. The DNA end lines up better with TRBJ2-7; the J call may be wrong. This CDR3 has 13 residues. Germline lookup yields CDR1 LNHDA and CDR2 SQIVND (reference sequence). CDR3 in amino acids: CARTRDRDYEQYF. As DNA, the CDR3 is TGTGCCAGGACGCGGGACAGGGACTACGAGCAGTACTTC.

V usage is TRBV7-3 and J usage is TRBJ2-4; a possible D gene is TRBD1 (6 bases). CDR3 size: 16 residues. The V and J ends lost 5 bases and 3 bases respectively, with 17 bases between them. Germline values: CDR1 SGHTA, CDR2 FQGTGA. In DNA form, the CDR3 reads TGTGCCAGCAGCCAATACCGGGACAAATTCAAAAACATTCAGTACTTC. It is translated as CASSQYRDKFKNIQYF.

The chain has TRBV18 and TRBJ1-3, with D possibly TRBD1 on 5 matching bases. This CDR3 is built from 15 residues. V was pared by 3 bases and J by 4 bases, with 13 bases between. Germline V lookup: CDR1 KGHSH, CDR2 LQKENI. The CDR3 loop is CASSPDKLRGNTIYF. The CDR3 DNA sequence: TGTGCCAGCTCACCGGACAAACTACGGGGAAACACCATATATTTT. The full variable domain, completed using reference TRBV18 and TRBJ1-3, is NAGVMQNPRHLVRRRGQEARLRCSPMKGHSHVYWYRQLPEEGLKFMVYLQKENIIDESGMPKERFSAEFPKEGPSILRIQQVVRGDSAAYFCASSPDKLRGNTIYFGEGSWLTVV.

The CDR3 spells CASSLHDINTGELFF. The CDR3 coding sequence is TGTGCCAGCAGCTTACATGACATTAACACCGGGGAGCTGTTTTTT. The genes are TRBV5-4 and TRBJ2-2; no definite D call. The CDR3 covers 15 residues. The V end was cut by 2 bases, the J end by 2 bases, with 10 bases between. CDR1 is SGHNT and CDR2 is YYREEE in the germline V gene (reference sequence).

The gene calls are TRBV5-1 and TRBJ2-2; D not resolved. CDR1 and CDR2 (germline): SGHRS, YFSETQ. CDR3 length: 16 amino acids. V was trimmed by 0 bases and J by 1 base, leaving 10 bases between them. CDR3: CASSLGPTRNTGELFF. DNA of the CDR3: TGCGCCAGCAGCTTGGGGCCAACCCGGAACACCGGGGAGCTGTTTTTT. The complete variable domain, with remaining parts taken from reference TRBV5-1 and TRBJ2-2, reads KAGVTQTPRYLIKTRGQQVTLSCSPISGHRSVSWYQQTPGQGLQFLFEYFSETQRNKGNFPGRFSGRQFSNSRSEMNVSTLELGDSALYLCASSLGPTRNTGELFFGEGSRLTVL.

V and J are TRBV4-1 and TRBJ1-2; D unresolved. The CDR3 has 15 residues. The V and J ends lost 0 bases and 8 bases respectively, with 16 bases between them. The germline CDR1 and CDR2 sequences are MGHRA and YSYEKL. The CDR3 is CASSQDHEGTRGYTF. Written as DNA, the CDR3 is TGCGCCAGCAGCCAAGATCATGAGGGAACCCGGGGCTACACCTTC.

The CDR3 region is CASSLSRAVSTDTQYF. CDR3 nucleotide sequence: TGTGCCAGCAGCTTATCGCGGGCGGTGAGCACAGATACGCAGTATTTT. The chain has TRBV7-3 and TRBJ2-3; tentatively, D is TRBD2 (5 bases). V lost 2 bases, J lost 0 bases, and 12 bases lay in between. The CDR3 length is 16 residues. Germline V gene sequence: CDR1 SGHTA, CDR2 FQGTGA.